These 3 T cell receptor beta chains were all obtained from the same sample, sequenced in a study of cytomegalovirus exposure and HLA in healthy donors. Repertoires were generated with immunoSEQ multiplex PCR, while TCRdb's copy carries only in-frame clones and drops some. This table has approximately 180,000 clones, about 89% appearing once. Sequencing was performed on PBMCs. The origin of the receptors is a man between 18 and 35 years old in good health and CMV-seropositive.

This chain connects TRBV19 to TRBJ2-1; the match to TRBD2 covers 7 bases. Germline V gene data show CDR1 as LNHDA and CDR2 as SQIVND (reference sequence). The V and J ends lost 0 bases and 15 bases, in that order; junction bases with no gene match: 8. The CDR3 has 13 amino acids. This CDR3 reads CASSIDLGRDPFF. CDR3 coding DNA: TGTGCCAGTAGTATAGATCTGGGGAGGGACCCGTTCTTC.

V gene TRBV7-9 combines with J gene TRBJ2-7; D gene unclear. This CDR3 has 13 amino acids. V dropped 5 bases and J dropped 2 bases, with 10 bases sitting between them. Germline loops: CDR1 SEHNR, CDR2 FQNEAQ (reference sequence). The CDR3 is CASSPSRTYEQYF. The DNA for the CDR3 is TGTGCCAGCAGCCCGTCGCGCACCTACGAGCAGTACTTC.

This rearrangement joins TRBV7-9 to TRBJ2-3; D is possibly TRBD1 (6 bases). The CDR3 length is 13 residues. The germline V and J ends were trimmed by 2 bases and 7 bases, with 10 bases remaining between them. Germline values: CDR1 SEHNR, CDR2 FQNEAQ (reference sequence). This chain's CDR3 is CASSLRDTYTQYF. CDR3 in DNA: TGTGCCAGCAGCTTACGGGACACCTATACGCAGTATTTT.